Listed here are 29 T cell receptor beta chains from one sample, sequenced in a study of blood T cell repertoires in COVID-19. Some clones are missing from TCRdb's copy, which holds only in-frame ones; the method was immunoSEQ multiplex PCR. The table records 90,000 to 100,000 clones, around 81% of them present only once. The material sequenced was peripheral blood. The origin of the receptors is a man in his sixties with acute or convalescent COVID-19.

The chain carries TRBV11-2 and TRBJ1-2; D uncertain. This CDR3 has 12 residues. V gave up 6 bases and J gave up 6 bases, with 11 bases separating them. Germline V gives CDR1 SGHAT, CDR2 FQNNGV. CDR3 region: CASRFSSDGYTF. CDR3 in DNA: TGTGCCAGCAGATTTAGTTCGGATGGCTACACCTTC.

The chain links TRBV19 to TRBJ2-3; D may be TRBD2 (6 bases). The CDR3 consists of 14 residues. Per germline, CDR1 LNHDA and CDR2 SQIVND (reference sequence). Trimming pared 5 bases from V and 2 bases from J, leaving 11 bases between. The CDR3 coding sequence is TGTGCCAGTAGTTTAGCGGAGATCACAGATACGCAGTATTTT. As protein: CASSLAEITDTQYF.

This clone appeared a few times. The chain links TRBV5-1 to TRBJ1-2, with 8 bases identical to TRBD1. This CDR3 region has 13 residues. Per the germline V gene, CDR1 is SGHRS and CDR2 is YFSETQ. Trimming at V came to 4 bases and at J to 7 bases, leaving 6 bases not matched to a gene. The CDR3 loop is CASSATGVGGYTF. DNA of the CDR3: TGCGCCAGCAGCGCGACAGGGGTTGGTGGCTACACCTTC. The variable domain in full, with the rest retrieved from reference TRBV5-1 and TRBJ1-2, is KAGVTQTPRYLIKTRGQQVTLSCSPISGHRSVSWYQQTPGQGLQFLFEYFSETQRNKGNFPGRFSGRQFSNSRSEMNVSTLELGDSALYLCASSATGVGGYTFGSGTRLTVV.

As DNA, the CDR3 is TGTGCCAGCAGTTACTCGACTGGAACTGAAGCTTTCTTT. This codes for CASSYSTGTEAFF. The chain recombines TRBV6-5 with TRBJ1-1, with no clear D. Germline loops: CDR1 MNHEY, CDR2 SVGAGI. V lost 0 bases and J 5 bases, leaving 7 bases between the germline ends. CDR3 length equals 13 residues.

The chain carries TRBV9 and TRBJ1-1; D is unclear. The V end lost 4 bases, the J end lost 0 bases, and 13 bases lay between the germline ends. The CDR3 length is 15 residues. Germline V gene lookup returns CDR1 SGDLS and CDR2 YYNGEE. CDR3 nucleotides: TGTGCCAGCAGCCCGCATGCAGACATGAACACTGAAGCTTTCTTT. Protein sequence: CASSPHADMNTEAFF. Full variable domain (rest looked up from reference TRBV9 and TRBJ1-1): DSGVTQTPKHLITATGQRVTLRCSPRSGDLSVYWYQQSLDQGLQFLIQYYNGEERAKGNILERFSAQQFPDLHSELNLSSLELGDSALYFCASSPHADMNTEAFFGQGTRLTVV.

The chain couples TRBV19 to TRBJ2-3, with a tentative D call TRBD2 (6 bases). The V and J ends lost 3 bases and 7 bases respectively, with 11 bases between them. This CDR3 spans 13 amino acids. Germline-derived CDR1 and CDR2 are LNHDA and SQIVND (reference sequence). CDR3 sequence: CASSIWGEYTQYF. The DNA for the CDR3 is TGTGCCAGTAGTATCTGGGGGGAATATACGCAGTATTTT.

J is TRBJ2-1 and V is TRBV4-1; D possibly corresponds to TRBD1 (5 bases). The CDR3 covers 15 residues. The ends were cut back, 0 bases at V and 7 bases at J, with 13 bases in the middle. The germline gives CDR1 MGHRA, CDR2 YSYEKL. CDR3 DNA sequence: TGCGCCAGCAGCCAAGAAGGGGCGGTTTGGAATGAGCAGTTCTTC. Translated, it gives CASSQEGAVWNEQFF.

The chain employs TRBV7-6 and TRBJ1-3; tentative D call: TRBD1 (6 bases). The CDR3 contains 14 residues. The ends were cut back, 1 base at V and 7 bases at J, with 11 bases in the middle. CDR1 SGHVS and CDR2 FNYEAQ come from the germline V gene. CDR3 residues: CASSLEGGRNTIYF. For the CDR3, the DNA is TGTGCCAGCAGCTTAGAAGGGGGTCGGAACACCATATATTTT.

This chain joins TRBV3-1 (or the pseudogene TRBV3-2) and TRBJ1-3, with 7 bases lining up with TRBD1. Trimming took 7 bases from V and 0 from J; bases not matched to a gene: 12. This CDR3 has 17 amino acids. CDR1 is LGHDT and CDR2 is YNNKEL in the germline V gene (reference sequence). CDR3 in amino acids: CASTPGTDFFSGNTIYF. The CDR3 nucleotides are TGTGCCAGCACCCCGGGGACAGATTTCTTCTCTGGAAACACCATATATTTT.

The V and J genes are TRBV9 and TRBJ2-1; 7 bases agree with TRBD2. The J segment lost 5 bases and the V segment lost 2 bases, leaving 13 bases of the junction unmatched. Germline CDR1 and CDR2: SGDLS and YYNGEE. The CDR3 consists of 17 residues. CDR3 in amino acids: CASSVAAGLAENNEQFF. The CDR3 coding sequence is TGTGCCAGCAGCGTTGCTGCTGGGCTAGCGGAGAACAATGAGCAGTTCTTC.

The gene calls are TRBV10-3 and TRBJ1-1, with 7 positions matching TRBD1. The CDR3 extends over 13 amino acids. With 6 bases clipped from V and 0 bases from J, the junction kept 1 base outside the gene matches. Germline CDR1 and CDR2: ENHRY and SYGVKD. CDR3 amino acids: CAIRTGLNTEAFF. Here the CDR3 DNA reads TGTGCCATCAGGACAGGGCTGAACACTGAAGCTTTCTTT.

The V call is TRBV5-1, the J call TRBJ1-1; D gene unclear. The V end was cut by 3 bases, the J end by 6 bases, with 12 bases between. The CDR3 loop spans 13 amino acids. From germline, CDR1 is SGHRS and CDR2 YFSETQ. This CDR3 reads CASSSPYNSEAFF. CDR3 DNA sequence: TGCGCCAGCAGCTCCCCATATAACTCTGAAGCTTTCTTT. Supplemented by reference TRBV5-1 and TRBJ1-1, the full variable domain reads KAGVTQTPRYLIKTRGQQVTLSCSPISGHRSVSWYQQTPGQGLQFLFEYFSETQRNKGNFPGRFSGRQFSNSRSEMNVSTLELGDSALYLCASSSPYNSEAFFGQGTRLTVV.

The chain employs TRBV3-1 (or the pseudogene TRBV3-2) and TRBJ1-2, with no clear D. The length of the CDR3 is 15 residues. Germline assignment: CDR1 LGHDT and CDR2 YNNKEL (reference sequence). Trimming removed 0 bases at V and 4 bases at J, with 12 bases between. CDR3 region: CASSQEPSGAYGYTF. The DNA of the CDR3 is TGTGCCAGCAGCCAAGAGCCGTCCGGAGCCTATGGCTACACCTTC.

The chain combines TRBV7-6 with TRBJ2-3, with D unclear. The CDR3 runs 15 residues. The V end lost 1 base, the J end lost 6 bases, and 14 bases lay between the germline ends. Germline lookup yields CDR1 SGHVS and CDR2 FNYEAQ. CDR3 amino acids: CASSLGLAASDTQYF. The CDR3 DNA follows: TGTGCCAGCAGCTTAGGGTTGGCCGCTTCGGATACGCAGTATTTT.

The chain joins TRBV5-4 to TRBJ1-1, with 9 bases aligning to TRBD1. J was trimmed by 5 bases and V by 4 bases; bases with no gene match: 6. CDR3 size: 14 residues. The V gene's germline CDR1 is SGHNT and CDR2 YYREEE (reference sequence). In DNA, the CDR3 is TGTGCCAGCAGCGATAGACAGGGGGGAACTGAAGCTTTCTTT. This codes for CASSDRQGGTEAFF.

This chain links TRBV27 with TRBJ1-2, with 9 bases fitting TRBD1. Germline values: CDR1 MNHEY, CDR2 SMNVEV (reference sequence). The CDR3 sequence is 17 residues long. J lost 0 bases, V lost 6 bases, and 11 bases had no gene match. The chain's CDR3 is CASRRRGQGIPNYGYTF. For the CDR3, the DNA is TGTGCCAGCAGACGTCGGGGACAGGGAATTCCTAACTATGGCTACACCTTC.

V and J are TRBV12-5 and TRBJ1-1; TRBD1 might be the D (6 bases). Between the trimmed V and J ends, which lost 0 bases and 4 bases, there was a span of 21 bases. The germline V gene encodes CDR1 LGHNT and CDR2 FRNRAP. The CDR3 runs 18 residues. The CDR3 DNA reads TGTGCTAGTGGTTTGGTACTCATCCCGGGCACCAGGGGCACTGAAGCTTTCTTT. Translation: CASGLVLIPGTRGTEAFF.

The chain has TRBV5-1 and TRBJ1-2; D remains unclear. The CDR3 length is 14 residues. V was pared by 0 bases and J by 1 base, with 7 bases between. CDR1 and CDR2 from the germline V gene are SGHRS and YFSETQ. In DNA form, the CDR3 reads TGCGCCAGCAGCTTGGAGAGGTTTAACTATGGCTACACCTTC. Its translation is CASSLERFNYGYTF.

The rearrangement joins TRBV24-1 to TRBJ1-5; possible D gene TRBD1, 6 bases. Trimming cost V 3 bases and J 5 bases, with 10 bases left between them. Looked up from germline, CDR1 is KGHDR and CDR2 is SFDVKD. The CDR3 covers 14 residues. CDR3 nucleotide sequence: TGTGCCACCAGTGATCCGACAGGACATCAGCCCCAGCATTTT. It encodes CATSDPTGHQPQHF.

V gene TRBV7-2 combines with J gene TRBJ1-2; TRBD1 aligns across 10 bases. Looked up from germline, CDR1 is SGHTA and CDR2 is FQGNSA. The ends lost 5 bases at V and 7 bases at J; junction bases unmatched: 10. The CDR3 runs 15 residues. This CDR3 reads CASSESGTGASGYTF. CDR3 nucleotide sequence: TGTGCCAGCAGCGAATCCGGGACAGGGGCGAGTGGCTACACCTTC.

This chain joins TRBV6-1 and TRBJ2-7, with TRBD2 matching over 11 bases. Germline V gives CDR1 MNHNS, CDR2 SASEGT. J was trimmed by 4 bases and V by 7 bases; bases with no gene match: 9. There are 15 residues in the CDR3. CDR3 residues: CASTFSGRASYEQYV. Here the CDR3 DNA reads TGTGCCAGCACCTTTAGCGGGAGGGCCTCTTACGAGCAGTACGTC.

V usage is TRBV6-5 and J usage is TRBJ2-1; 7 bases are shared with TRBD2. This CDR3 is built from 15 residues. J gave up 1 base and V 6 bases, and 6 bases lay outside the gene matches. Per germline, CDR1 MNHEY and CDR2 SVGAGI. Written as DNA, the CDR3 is TGTGCCAGCAGCTATGGGCGGGAGTCCTACAATGAGCAGTTCTTC. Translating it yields CASSYGRESYNEQFF.

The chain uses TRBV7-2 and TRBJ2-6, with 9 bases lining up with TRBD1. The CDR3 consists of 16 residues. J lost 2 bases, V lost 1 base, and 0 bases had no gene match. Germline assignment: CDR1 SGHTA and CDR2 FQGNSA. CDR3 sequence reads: CASSLGTGAGANVLTF. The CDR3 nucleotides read TGTGCCAGCAGCTTAGGGACAGGGGCTGGGGCCAACGTCCTGACTTTC.

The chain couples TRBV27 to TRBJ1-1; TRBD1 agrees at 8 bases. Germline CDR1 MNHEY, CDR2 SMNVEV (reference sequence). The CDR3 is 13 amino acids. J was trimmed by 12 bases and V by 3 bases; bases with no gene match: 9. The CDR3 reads CASSFLGQGATFF. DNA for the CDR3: TGTGCCAGCAGTTTCCTTGGACAGGGTGCAACTTTCTTT.

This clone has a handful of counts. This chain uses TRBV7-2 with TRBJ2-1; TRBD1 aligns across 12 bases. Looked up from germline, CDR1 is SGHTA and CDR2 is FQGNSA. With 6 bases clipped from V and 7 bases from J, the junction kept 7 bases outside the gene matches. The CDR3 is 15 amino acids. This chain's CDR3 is CASSRPGQGANEQFF. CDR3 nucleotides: TGTGCCAGCAGTCGGCCGGGACAGGGGGCTAATGAGCAGTTCTTC.

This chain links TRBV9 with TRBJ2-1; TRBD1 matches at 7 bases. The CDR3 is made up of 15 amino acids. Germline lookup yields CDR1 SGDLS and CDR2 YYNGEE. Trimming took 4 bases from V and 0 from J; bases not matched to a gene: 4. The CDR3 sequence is CASSPGGTSYNEQFF. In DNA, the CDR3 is TGTGCCAGCAGCCCAGGGGGAACCTCCTACAATGAGCAGTTCTTC.

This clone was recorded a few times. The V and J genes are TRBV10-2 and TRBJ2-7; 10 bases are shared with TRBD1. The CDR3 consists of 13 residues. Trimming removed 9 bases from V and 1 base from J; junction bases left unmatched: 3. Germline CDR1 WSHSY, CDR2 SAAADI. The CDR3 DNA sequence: TGCGCCAGTTCGGGACAGGGGTCCTACGAGCAGTACGTC. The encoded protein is CASSGQGSYEQYV.

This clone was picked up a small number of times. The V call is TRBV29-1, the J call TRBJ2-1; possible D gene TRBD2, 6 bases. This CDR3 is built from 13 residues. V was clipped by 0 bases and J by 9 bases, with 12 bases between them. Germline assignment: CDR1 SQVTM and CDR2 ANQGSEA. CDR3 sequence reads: CSVEEGLFLEQFF. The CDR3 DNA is TGCAGCGTTGAAGAGGGACTCTTTCTTGAGCAGTTCTTC.

The CDR3 sequence: CASSITSGLYNEQFF. CDR3 DNA sequence: TGTGCCAGTAGTATAACTAGCGGGCTATACAATGAGCAGTTCTTC. This chain uses TRBV19 with TRBJ2-1; 9 positions agree with TRBD2. The CDR3 runs 15 residues. V dropped 2 bases and J dropped 4; count of bases not matched to a gene: 3. Germline V gives CDR1 LNHDA, CDR2 SQIVND (reference sequence).